The rows below give T cell receptor beta chains drawn from one sample of a study of vaccination and CD4 T cells after COVID-19. TCRdb re-called the PCR reads through MiXCR, storing one row per CDR3 protein. Seen here are fewer than 20,000 distinct CDR3 sequences, 45% to 60% observed once, and the top ten hold 9.6%. These receptors' antigens are unknown. The sequenced material came from CD4+ T cells from blood, cultured in vitro. Source of these receptors: a human donor who had recovered from COVID-19. Each CDR3 is given with its conserved first and last residue. Each record gives: CDR3 length, D gene, J gene, clone size, V gene, CDR3 protein, CDR3 DNA. The D gene is left open where the match is weak. Clone size, where shown, is once, few, many, or a class for clones that have expanded.

length: 18
D: TRBD2
J: TRBJ2-7
size: NA
V: TRBV6-5
CDR3: CASSYAQRASGGTHEQYF
DNA: TGTGCCAGCAGTTACGCTCAAAGGGCTAGCGGGGGAACCCACGAGCAGTACTTC

length: 13
D: TRBD1
J: TRBJ1-1
size: once
V: TRBV12-3/TRBV12-4
CDR3: CASRRQGLGEAFF
DNA: TGTGCCAGCAGGCGACAGGGACTCGGTGAAGCTTTCTTT

length: 16
D: NA
J: TRBJ2-1
size: few
V: TRBV20-1
CDR3: CSARVERTSYNNEQFF
DNA: TGCAGTGCTAGAGTGGAGAGAACTAGCTATAACAATGAGCAGTTCTTC

length: 13
D: NA
J: TRBJ1-5
size: NA
V: TRBV12-3/TRBV12-4
CDR3: CASSFGGNQPQHF
DNA: TGTGCCAGCAGTTTTGGAGGGAATCAGCCCCAGCATTTT

length: 14
D: TRBD2
J: TRBJ2-5
size: NA
V: TRBV20-1
CDR3: CSARPLAGGETQYF
DNA: TGCAGTGCTAGACCGCTAGCGGGGGGAGAGACCCAGTACTTC

length: 15
D: NA
J: TRBJ2-7
size: few
V: TRBV7-2
CDR3: CASSAPGSGENEQYF
DNA: TGTGCCAGCAGCGCCCCGGGGTCCGGTGAGAACGAGCAGTACTTC

length: 12
D: NA
J: TRBJ2-7
size: NA
V: TRBV28
CDR3: CATEGGSYEQYF
DNA: TGTGCCACTGAGGGGGGGTCCTACGAGCAGTACTTC

length: 15
D: NA
J: TRBJ1-1
size: NA
V: TRBV20-1
CDR3: CSARVLLVGTTEAFF
DNA: TGCAGTGCTAGAGTTCTCCTCGTTGGTACTACTGAAGCTTTCTTT

length: 14
D: TRBD2
J: TRBJ2-1
size: NA
V: TRBV14
CDR3: CASSLGLGFLEQFF
DNA: TGTGCCAGCAGCCTGGGACTAGGGTTCCTTGAGCAGTTCTTC

length: 15
D: NA
J: TRBJ1-5
size: few
V: TRBV20-1
CDR3: CSAPRQFYSNQPQHF
DNA: TGCAGTGCTCCCCGACAGTTCTATAGCAATCAGCCCCAGCATTTT

length: 13
D: NA
J: TRBJ2-5
size: NA
V: TRBV2
CDR3: CASRDTSRETQYF
DNA: TGTGCCAGCAGAGACACTAGCCGGGAGACCCAGTACTTC

length: 14
D: NA
J: TRBJ2-3
size: NA
V: TRBV7-3
CDR3: CASSFTGRTDTQYF
DNA: TGTGCCAGCAGCTTTACGGGGCGCACAGATACGCAGTATTTT

length: 16
D: NA
J: TRBJ2-1
size: NA
V: TRBV20-1
CDR3: CSARGYQGSSYNEQFF
DNA: TGCAGTGCTAGAGGGTATCAAGGGAGCTCCTACAATGAGCAGTTCTTC

length: 12
D: TRBD1
J: TRBJ1-1
size: NA
V: TRBV24-1
CDR3: CATSDSTGVAFF
DNA: TGTGCCACCAGTGACTCTACAGGGGTTGCTTTCTTT

length: 16
D: TRBD2
J: TRBJ2-1
size: NA
V: TRBV19
CDR3: CASSRASGRARNEQFF
DNA: TGTGCCAGTAGTAGGGCTAGCGGGAGGGCCAGAAATGAGCAGTTCTTC

length: 16
D: TRBD1
J: TRBJ1-5
size: NA
V: TRBV2
CDR3: CASRGDRGLRGQPQHF
DNA: TGTGCCAGCAGGGGGGACAGGGGACTACGGGGACAGCCCCAGCATTTT

length: 14
D: NA
J: TRBJ1-5
size: NA
V: TRBV29-1
CDR3: CSVVSGTNDRPQHF
DNA: TGCAGCGTTGTATCCGGGACAAATGATCGGCCCCAGCATTTT

length: 16
D: NA
J: TRBJ2-1
size: NA
V: TRBV6-1
CDR3: CASSEMGGLGRNEQFF
DNA: TGTGCCAGCAGTGAAATGGGGGGGCTAGGTAGGAATGAGCAGTTCTTC

length: 14
D: NA
J: TRBJ1-5
size: NA
V: TRBV18
CDR3: CASSPFDGNQPQHF
DNA: TGTGCCAGCTCACCATTCGACGGCAATCAGCCCCAGCATTTT

length: 12
D: NA
J: TRBJ2-1
size: few
V: TRBV10-3
CDR3: CAISESGFEQFF
DNA: TGTGCCATCAGTGAGTCAGGCTTCGAGCAGTTCTTC

length: 16
D: NA
J: TRBJ1-3
size: NA
V: TRBV28
CDR3: CASSPSHSAIGNTIYF
DNA: TGTGCCAGCAGTCCCTCACATTCCGCCATAGGAAACACCATATATTTT

length: 16
D: NA
J: TRBJ2-1
size: NA
V: TRBV4-2
CDR3: CASSQGGVGSYNEQFF
DNA: TGTGCCAGCAGCCAAGGGGGGGTGGGCTCCTACAATGAGCAGTTCTTC

length: 16
D: TRBD1
J: TRBJ2-2
size: NA
V: TRBV15
CDR3: CATSRDLQGVGGELFF
DNA: TGTGCCACCAGCAGAGATCTCCAGGGGGTAGGCGGGGAGCTGTTTTTT

length: 14
D: TRBD1
J: TRBJ1-1
size: NA
V: TRBV20-1
CDR3: CSARNPTGATEAFF
DNA: TGCAGTGCTAGAAACCCGACAGGGGCCACTGAAGCTTTCTTT

length: 13
D: NA
J: TRBJ1-2
size: few
V: TRBV19
CDR3: CASRDGSSYGYTF
DNA: TGTGCCAGTAGGGACGGGAGCAGCTATGGCTACACCTTC

length: 16
D: TRBD1
J: TRBJ1-6
size: few
V: TRBV2
CDR3: CASSRRSTGGKSPLHF
DNA: TGTGCCAGCAGCCGTCGGTCGACAGGGGGTAAATCACCCCTCCACTTT

length: 13
D: NA
J: TRBJ1-5
size: NA
V: TRBV5-1
CDR3: CASSAGPDQPQHF
DNA: TGCGCCAGCAGCGCGGGACCCGATCAGCCCCAGCATTTT

length: 16
D: TRBD1
J: TRBJ2-2
size: NA
V: TRBV7-2
CDR3: CASSSKQGPNTGELFF
DNA: TGTGCCAGCAGCTCGAAACAGGGGCCGAACACCGGGGAGCTGTTTTTT

length: 13
D: TRBD1
J: TRBJ1-6
size: NA
V: TRBV27
CDR3: CASADRDGSPLHF
DNA: TGTGCCAGCGCAGACAGGGACGGCTCACCCCTCCACTTT

length: 14
D: NA
J: TRBJ2-4
size: few
V: TRBV27
CDR3: CASTPRNGKNIQYF
DNA: TGTGCCAGCACCCCCCGGAACGGGAAAAACATTCAGTACTTC

length: 16
D: TRBD2
J: TRBJ2-7
size: NA
V: TRBV2
CDR3: CASSAGTSGEAYEQYF
DNA: TGTGCCAGCAGTGCCGGGACTAGCGGGGAGGCCTACGAGCAGTACTTC

length: 13
D: NA
J: TRBJ2-7
size: NA
V: TRBV4-1
CDR3: CASSQAQGYEQYF
DNA: TGCGCCAGCAGCCAAGCACAGGGCTACGAGCAGTACTTC

length: 13
D: NA
J: TRBJ1-2
size: NA
V: TRBV20-1
CDR3: CSARDERGYAYTF
DNA: TGCAGTGCTAGAGATGAGCGGGGGTATGCCTACACCTTC

length: 20
D: NA
J: TRBJ2-7
size: few
V: TRBV6-2/TRBV6-3
CDR3: CASSYSLSHLAGNSGYEQYF
DNA: TGTGCCAGCAGTTACTCGTTATCGCACCTTGCGGGGAACTCGGGCTACGAGCAGTACTTC

length: 12
D: NA
J: TRBJ1-2
size: NA
V: TRBV6-5
CDR3: CASSYSSAGYTF
DNA: TGTGCCAGCAGTTACTCCTCGGCTGGCTACACCTTC

length: 13
D: NA
J: TRBJ1-2
size: NA
V: TRBV7-2
CDR3: CASSLGGTGGYTF
DNA: TGTGCCAGCAGCTTAGGGGGGACGGGTGGCTACACCTTC

length: 13
D: NA
J: TRBJ2-3
size: NA
V: TRBV7-3
CDR3: CASSSRLAQPASF
DNA: TGTGCCAGCAGCTCCCGGCTAGCTCAACCCGCGTCTTTT

length: 15
D: NA
J: TRBJ1-6
size: NA
V: TRBV7-9
CDR3: CASSPRDGLSSPLHF
DNA: TGTGCCAGCAGCCCGCGGGACGGCTTATCTTCACCCCTCCACTTT

length: 14
D: TRBD1
J: TRBJ2-3
size: few
V: TRBV2
CDR3: CASSGDRGADTQYF
DNA: TGTGCCAGCAGTGGGGACAGGGGGGCAGATACGCAGTATTTT

length: 15
D: NA
J: TRBJ1-5
size: NA
V: TRBV18
CDR3: CASSPRQNSNQPQHF
DNA: TGTGCCAGCTCACCACGACAGAATAGCAATCAGCCCCAGCATTTT

length: 15
D: TRBD1
J: TRBJ1-2
size: NA
V: TRBV6-2/TRBV6-3
CDR3: CASTHRSGQGYGYTF
DNA: TGTGCCAGCACTCACAGGTCTGGACAGGGATATGGCTACACCTTC

length: 14
D: NA
J: TRBJ2-7
size: once
V: TRBV6-1
CDR3: CASSPLGTYSEQYF
DNA: TGTGCCAGCAGTCCGCTCGGGACTTACAGCGAGCAGTACTTC

length: 16
D: NA
J: TRBJ2-2
size: NA
V: TRBV19
CDR3: CASTLTFLENTGELFF
DNA: TGTGCCAGTACCCTGACCTTCCTCGAAAACACCGGGGAGCTGTTTTTT

length: 15
D: NA
J: TRBJ1-5
size: NA
V: TRBV20-1
CDR3: CSASGGWGGSQPQHF
DNA: TGCAGTGCTAGTGGAGGGTGGGGAGGGAGTCAGCCCCAGCATTTT

length: 11
D: NA
J: TRBJ2-5
size: NA
V: TRBV27
CDR3: CAAGWAGTQYF
DNA: TGTGCCGCGGGTTGGGCGGGGACCCAGTACTTC

length: 16
D: NA
J: TRBJ2-7
size: few
V: TRBV21-1
CDR3: CASSKRGARSSYEQYF
DNA: TGTGCCAGCAGCAAACGTGGAGCAAGGAGCTCCTACGAGCAGTACTTC

length: 15
D: NA
J: TRBJ2-2
size: NA
V: TRBV4-3
CDR3: CASSQDWGSTGELFF
DNA: TGCGCCAGCAGCCAAGATTGGGGGTCCACCGGGGAGCTGTTTTTT

length: 16
D: TRBD1
J: TRBJ2-3
size: NA
V: TRBV28
CDR3: CASSLLGQGVSDTQYF
DNA: TGTGCCAGCAGTTTATTGGGACAGGGGGTGTCAGATACGCAGTATTTT

length: 13
D: NA
J: TRBJ2-2
size: NA
V: TRBV10-2
CDR3: CASIDRWTGELFF
DNA: TGCGCCAGCATTGATCGGTGGACCGGGGAGCTGTTTTTT

length: 16
D: NA
J: TRBJ2-2
size: NA
V: TRBV28
CDR3: CASRLKRGPDTGELFF
DNA: TGTGCCAGCAGGCTTAAAAGGGGTCCGGACACCGGGGAGCTGTTTTTT

length: 14
D: NA
J: TRBJ2-7
size: NA
V: TRBV7-8
CDR3: CASSFQGRVYEQYF
DNA: TGTGCCAGCAGCTTTCAGGGGCGCGTCTACGAGCAGTACTTC

length: 14
D: TRBD2
J: TRBJ2-1
size: NA
V: TRBV20-1
CDR3: CSASSGTSGTAQFF
DNA: TGCAGTGCTAGTTCCGGGACTAGCGGGACGGCTCAGTTCTTC

length: 17
D: TRBD2
J: TRBJ2-3
size: NA
V: TRBV10-1
CDR3: CASRHRGAGGNTDTQYF
DNA: TGCGCCAGCAGGCACCGGGGAGCGGGAGGGAACACAGATACGCAGTATTTT

length: 13
D: NA
J: TRBJ2-7
size: NA
V: TRBV19
CDR3: CASSTGGGYEQYF
DNA: TGTGCCAGTAGTACAGGTGGGGGATACGAGCAGTACTTC

length: 19
D: TRBD1
J: TRBJ2-3
size: NA
V: TRBV2
CDR3: CASSRTGTGATSVTDTQYF
DNA: TGTGCCAGCAGCCGAACCGGGACAGGGGCCACCTCAGTCACAGATACGCAGTATTTT

length: 14
D: NA
J: TRBJ1-3
size: NA
V: TRBV28
CDR3: CASSLLGEGNTIYF
DNA: TGTGCCAGCAGTTTATTGGGGGAAGGAAACACCATATATTTT